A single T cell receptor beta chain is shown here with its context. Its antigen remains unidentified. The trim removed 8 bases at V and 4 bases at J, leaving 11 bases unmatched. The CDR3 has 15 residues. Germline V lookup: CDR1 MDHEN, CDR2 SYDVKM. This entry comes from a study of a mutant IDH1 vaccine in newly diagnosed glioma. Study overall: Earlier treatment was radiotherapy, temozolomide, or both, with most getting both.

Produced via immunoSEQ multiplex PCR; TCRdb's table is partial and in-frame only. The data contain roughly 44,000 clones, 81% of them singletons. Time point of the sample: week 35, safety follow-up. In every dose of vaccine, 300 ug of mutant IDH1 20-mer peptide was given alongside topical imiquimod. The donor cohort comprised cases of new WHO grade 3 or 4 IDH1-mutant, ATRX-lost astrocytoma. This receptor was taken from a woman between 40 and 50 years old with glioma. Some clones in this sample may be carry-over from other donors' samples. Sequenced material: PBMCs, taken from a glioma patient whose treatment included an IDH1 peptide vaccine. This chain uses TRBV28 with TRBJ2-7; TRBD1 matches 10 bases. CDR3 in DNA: TGTGCCAGCCTCCGACCGGGACAGGGGTGGTACGAGCAGTACTTC. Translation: CASLRPGQGWYEQYF.